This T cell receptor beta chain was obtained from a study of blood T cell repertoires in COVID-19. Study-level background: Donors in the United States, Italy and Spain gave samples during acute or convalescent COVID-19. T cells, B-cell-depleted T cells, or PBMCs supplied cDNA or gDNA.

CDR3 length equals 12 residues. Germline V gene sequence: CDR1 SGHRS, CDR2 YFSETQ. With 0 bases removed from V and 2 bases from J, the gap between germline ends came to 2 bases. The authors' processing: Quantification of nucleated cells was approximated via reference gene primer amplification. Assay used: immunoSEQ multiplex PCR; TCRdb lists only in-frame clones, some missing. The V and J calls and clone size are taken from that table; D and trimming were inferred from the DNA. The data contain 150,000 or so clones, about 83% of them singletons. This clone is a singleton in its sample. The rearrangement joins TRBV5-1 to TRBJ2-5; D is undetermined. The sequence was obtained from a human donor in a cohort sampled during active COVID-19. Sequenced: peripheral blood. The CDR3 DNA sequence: TGCGCCAGCAGCTTGGCTCAAGAGACCCAGTACTTC. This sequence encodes CASSLAQETQYF. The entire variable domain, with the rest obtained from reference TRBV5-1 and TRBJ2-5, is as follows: KAGVTQTPRYLIKTRGQQVTLSCSPISGHRSVSWYQQTPGQGLQFLFEYFSETQRNKGNFPGRFSGRQFSNSRSEMNVSTLELGDSALYLCASSLAQETQYFGPGTRLLVL.